This TCR beta chain comes out of a study of blood T cell repertoires in COVID-19. Study-level information: The samples span acute and convalescent COVID-19 from the United States, Italy and Spain. T cells, B-cell-depleted T cells, or PBMCs supplied cDNA or gDNA.

The J segment lost 4 bases and the V segment lost 5 bases, leaving 8 bases of the junction unmatched. Germline assignment: CDR1 MNHEY and CDR2 SMNVEV (reference sequence). The CDR3 is 15 amino acids. As processed by the authors: Cell counts per sample came from amplifying reference gene primers. Some clones are missing from TCRdb's copy, which holds only in-frame ones; the method was immunoSEQ multiplex PCR. The V and J calls and clone size come from that table; D and trimming were worked out from the DNA. The table has roughly 14,000 clones, around 69% seen once. The TCR was taken from a boy between 2 and 15 years old with active or convalescent COVID-19. Input material: peripheral blood. The rearrangement joins TRBV27 to TRBJ1-5, with 7 positions matching TRBD1. CDR3 sequence reads: CASSLKGQPNQPQHF. In DNA form, the CDR3 reads TGTGCCAGCAGTCTAAAGGGACAGCCAAATCAGCCCCAGCATTTT.